These 5 T cell receptor beta chains were sequenced from one sample in a study of cytomegalovirus exposure and HLA in healthy donors. Vbeta (60) and Jbeta (13) primers were used in the PCR. Sequencing used immunoSEQ multiplex PCR; TCRdb keeps in-frame clones, though not all of them. Among about 190,000 clones listed, roughly four fifths were seen once. Sequencing was done on a sample of PBMCs. These receptors all come from a woman aged 30 to 39 in good health and CMV-seropositive.

The chain joins TRBV2 to TRBJ2-2; D gene uncertain. CDR3 length equals 12 residues. V was trimmed by 6 bases and J by 2 bases, leaving 4 bases between them. Per germline, CDR1 SNHLY and CDR2 FYNNEI. The CDR3 nucleotides read TGTGCCAGCAGCTACAACACCGGGGAGCTGTTTTTT. Protein sequence: CASSYNTGELFF.

This chain connects TRBV5-1 to TRBJ2-7; D is perhaps TRBD2 (7 bases). The CDR3 is made up of 14 amino acids. From germline, CDR1 is SGHRS and CDR2 YFSETQ. Trimming took off 3 bases at V and 5 bases at J, with 15 bases between the two ends. This CDR3 is CASSWGGGRNEQYF. CDR3 bases: TGCGCCAGCAGCTGGGGAGGGGGGCGAAACGAGCAGTACTTC.

The rearrangement links TRBV5-4 to TRBJ1-6; a weak D match, TRBD1 (6 bases). The CDR3 has 14 amino acids. With 4 bases removed from V and 10 bases from J, the gap between germline ends came to 15 bases. Per germline, CDR1 SGHNT and CDR2 YYREEE (reference sequence). The CDR3 nucleotides are TGTGCCAGCAGCCGGCGGGGGGCCCAATCACCCCTCCACTTT. This encodes CASSRRGAQSPLHF.

The V call is TRBV5-4, the J call TRBJ2-7; 9 bases match TRBD2. The length of the CDR3 is 14 residues. Germline V gene sequence: CDR1 SGHNT, CDR2 YYREEE (reference sequence). V lost 4 bases, J lost 4 bases, and 6 bases stayed unmatched. The CDR3: CASSATSGGYEQYF. The CDR3 DNA sequence: TGTGCCAGCAGCGCGACTAGCGGAGGGTACGAGCAGTACTTC. The whole variable domain, filled in from reference TRBV5-4 and TRBJ2-7, reads ETGVTQSPTHLIKTRGQQVTLRCSSQSGHNTVSWYQQALGQGPQFIFQYYREEENGRGNFPPRFSGLQFPNYSSELNVNALELDDSALYLCASSATSGGYEQYFGPGTRLTVT.

The CDR3 spells CASSIDLSGLNYGYTF. The CDR3 nucleotides read TGTGCCAGTAGTATAGATCTATCGGGACTAAACTATGGCTACACCTTC. The chain employs TRBV19 and TRBJ1-2; weak D call: TRBD1 (5 bases). The germline gives CDR1 LNHDA, CDR2 SQIVND (reference sequence). The ends were cut back, 0 bases at V and 2 bases at J, with 13 bases in the middle. CDR3 length: 16 residues.